The rows below give T cell receptor beta chains drawn from one sample of a study of blood T cell repertoires in COVID-19. Some clones are missing from TCRdb's copy, which holds only in-frame ones; the method was immunoSEQ multiplex PCR. The sample has around 35,000 clones, 81% seen once. Sequencing was done on a sample of peripheral blood. The origin of the receptors is a man between 65 and 80 years old with COVID-19, enrolled during active disease. CDR3s include the opening cysteine and the closing phenylalanine or tryptophan. D genes are given only for firm matches. Size tells how often a clone was seen (once, few, many) or the class of an expanded clone, and some rows leave it out.

TRBV19	TRBJ2-5	once	15	TRBD2	CASSIGPSGTETQYF	TGTGCCAGTAGTATTGGACCTAGCGGGACAGAGACCCAGTACTTC
TRBV18	TRBJ2-7	NA	15	NA	CASSPAPVGSYEQYF	TGTGCCAGCTCACCCGCCCCCGTCGGCTCCTACGAGCAGTACTTC
TRBV2	TRBJ2-1	NA	14	TRBD2	CARTPAGGYNEQFF	TGTGCCAGGACGCCAGCGGGAGGCTACAATGAGCAGTTCTTC
TRBV28	TRBJ1-1	NA	14	TRBD1	CASSLGQGGSEAFF	TGTGCCAGCAGTTTGGGACAGGGAGGCTCTGAAGCTTTCTTT
TRBV19	TRBJ2-7	once	15	TRBD2	CASSITSGFSYEQYF	TGTGCCAGTAGTATTACTAGCGGGTTCTCCTACGAGCAGTACTTC
TRBV5-6	TRBJ1-5	NA	16	NA	CASSLGGQGSNQPQHF	TGTGCCAGCAGCTTGGGGGGGCAGGGCAGCAATCAGCCCCAGCATTTT
TRBV24-1	TRBJ1-2	NA	12	NA	CATSDPPYGYTF	TGTGCCACCAGTGACCCTCCCTATGGCTACACCTTC
TRBV20-1	TRBJ2-7	NA	11	TRBD2	CSARTSTSGNF	TGCAGTGCTAGAACCTCGACTAGCGGGAACTTC
TRBV5-5	TRBJ1-2	NA	13	TRBD1	CASSLGGDYGYTF	TGTGCCAGCAGCTTAGGGGGCGACTATGGCTACACCTTC
TRBV6-5	TRBJ2-5	NA	13	NA	CASSPTGIRTQYF	TGTGCCAGCAGTCCTACAGGGATTCGGACCCAGTACTTC
TRBV29-1	TRBJ1-2	few	13	TRBD1	CSVGRGINYGYTF	TGCAGCGTTGGCAGGGGGATAAACTATGGCTACACCTTC
TRBV9	TRBJ2-7	NA	16	TRBD1	CASSVGVGQGLYEQYF	TGTGCCAGCAGCGTAGGAGTGGGACAGGGCCTATACGAGCAGTACTTC